This T cell receptor beta chain was recorded in a study of T-cell reconstitution after alpha-beta-depleted transplantation in children. This CDR3 comprises 12 residues. Trimming left V 2 bases short and J 1 base short, with 5 bases between. The germline gives CDR1 DFQATT, CDR2 SNEGSKA (reference sequence). It was with unique molecular identifiers that the TCRbeta library was prepared. TCRdb reanalysed the PCR reads using MiXCR and keeps one entry per CDR3 protein. The sample holds 90,000 to 100,000 distinct CDR3 sequences, 20% to 30% seen once. Sequencing used PBMCs, obtained before TCRalphabeta/CD19-depleted stem cell transplant. The rearrangement uses TRBV20-1 and TRBJ1-1; D call uncertain. The clonotype comes from a boy between 2 and 10 years old with acute lymphoblastic leukemia, due to receive a stem cell transplant. The CDR3 bases are TGCAGTGCTAGACGGCAGAACACTGAAGCTTTCTTT. The encoded protein is CSARRQNTEAFF.